The 7 T cell receptor beta chains below all came from one sample that was sequenced in a study of blood T cell repertoires in COVID-19. Data came from immunoSEQ multiplex PCR; TCRdb stores just in-frame clones and leaves some out. The sample yields approximately 210,000 clones, 82% seen once. The sequenced sample consisted of peripheral blood. The source of these receptors is a woman aged 40 to 49 with acute or convalescent COVID-19.

V and J are TRBV12-5 and TRBJ2-3; 7 bases agree with TRBD1. The CDR3 totals 15 residues. CDR1 is LGHNT and CDR2 is FRNRAP in the germline V gene. Trimming cost V 6 bases and J 2 bases; bases outside gene matches: 8. CDR3 sequence reads: CASGRAGGSTDTQYF. The CDR3 DNA sequence: TGTGCTAGTGGGAGAGCAGGGGGTTCCACAGATACGCAGTATTTT.

The gene calls are TRBV6-2 or TRBV6-3 and TRBJ2-1; D may be TRBD2 (6 bases). With 0 bases removed from V and 4 bases from J, the gap between germline ends came to 10 bases. The CDR3 has 15 residues. CDR1 and CDR2 from the germline V gene are MNHEY and SVGEGT. The CDR3, as DNA: TGTGCCAGCAGTTACTCGAGGGACTTTTACAATGAGCAGTTCTTC. This sequence encodes CASSYSRDFYNEQFF.

This chain links TRBV11-3 with TRBJ2-2; D perhaps matches TRBD1 (6 bases). In germline, CDR1 is SGHNT, CDR2 YENEEA. V gave up 0 bases and J gave up 1 base, with 9 bases separating them. This CDR3 has 16 amino acids. The CDR3 spells CASSLEEQGNTGELFF. In DNA, the CDR3 is TGTGCCAGCAGCTTAGAAGAACAGGGGAACACCGGGGAGCTGTTTTTT.

This clone was recorded once. This chain connects TRBV30 to TRBJ2-3; D possibly corresponds to TRBD2 (5 bases). Germline V gene sequence: CDR1 GTSNPN, CDR2 SVGIG (reference sequence). The CDR3 consists of 14 residues. V was trimmed by 4 bases and J by 6 bases, leaving 17 bases between them. The CDR3 DNA reads TGTGCCTGGACCGGACTTGGCGGTGGGGATACGCAGTATTTT. It codes for CAWTGLGGGDTQYF.

The chain employs TRBV5-8 and TRBJ1-1, with D unresolved. Germline lookup yields CDR1 SGHTS and CDR2 YDEGEE. Between the trimmed V and J ends, which lost 3 bases and 1 base, there was a span of 16 bases. The CDR3 is made up of 16 amino acids. The CDR3 protein is CASSSFLNLGNTEAFF. CDR3 bases: TGTGCCAGCAGCTCGTTCTTAAACCTCGGGAACACTGAAGCTTTCTTT.

The chain recombines TRBV19 with TRBJ2-1; TRBD2 matches at 10 bases. Per the germline V gene, CDR1 is LNHDA and CDR2 is SQIVND (reference sequence). J gave up 3 bases and V 2 bases, and 1 base lay outside the gene matches. The CDR3 totals 15 residues. The CDR3 DNA follows: TGTGCCAGTAGTATACTAGCGGGAGACTACAATGAGCAGTTCTTC. Translated, it gives CASSILAGDYNEQFF.

J is TRBJ2-7 and V is TRBV7-2, with TRBD1 identical over 7 bases. This CDR3 has 12 amino acids. Germline CDR1 SGHTA, CDR2 FQGNSA. V shed 5 bases, J shed 6 bases, and the junction held 4 bases outside the gene matches. The CDR3 loop reads CASSRNRGEQYF. Written as DNA, the CDR3 is TGTGCCAGCAGCCGAAACAGGGGCGAGCAGTACTTC.